This is a list of T cell receptor beta chains from one sample in a study of T cells in tumors after PD-1 blockade. Sequencing was performed with immunoSEQ multiplex PCR; in TCRdb, only in-frame clones are kept and a portion is missing. The sample has 7,900 or so clones; 55% to 65% are singletons. Sequencing used tumor tissue, obtained after anti-PD-1 treatment. Receptor source: a human donor with basal cell carcinoma. Each CDR3 is given with its conserved first and last residue.

CDR3	J	V
CAGRGFAEAFF	TRBJ1-1	TRBV30
CASSPPTGWGETQYF	TRBJ2-5	TRBV18
CASETRKTGELFF	TRBJ2-2	TRBV6-5
CASSHRDSPLHF	TRBJ1-6	TRBV19
CSAREGEQYF	TRBJ2-7	TRBV20-1
CASSYQPQGGEQYF	TRBJ2-7	TRBV27
CASSVLPGQGFNSPLHF	TRBJ1-6	TRBV2
CASSDRWENTEAFF	TRBJ1-1	TRBV2
CASSEQGRAGYTF	TRBJ1-2	TRBV6-1
CASSFGGQGANIQYF	TRBJ2-4	TRBV7-2
CASSSPPFDRGPGNTIYF	TRBJ1-3	TRBV7-2
CAISESGGGRAATEAFF	TRBJ1-1	TRBV10-3
CAISNVNEQYF	TRBJ2-7	TRBV10-3
CASSEKGRNYSPLHF	TRBJ1-6	TRBV2
CASSENGGTQETQYF	TRBJ2-5	TRBV10-1
CATSSGDRGSGYGYTF	TRBJ1-2	TRBV15
CASSPGAGRYEQYF	TRBJ2-7	TRBV5-6
CASSGLAGGTDTQYF	TRBJ2-3	TRBV7-8
CASSQGQSNEKLFF	TRBJ1-4	TRBV7-9
CASSAPLAGGPTDTQYF	TRBJ2-3	TRBV7-8
CASSRTGVPDSPLHF	TRBJ1-6	TRBV19
CASSLAAGKRTDTQYF	TRBJ2-3	TRBV5-1
CASSKGERGPRTDTQYF	TRBJ2-3	TRBV3-1/TRBV3-2
CAWRGGGALSYEQYF	TRBJ2-7	TRBV30
CATRAPSASYNEQFF	TRBJ2-1	TRBV7-7
CASCTGGWGNQPQHF	TRBJ1-5	TRBV19
CASSKPGADTQYF	TRBJ2-3	TRBV16
CASSLGDLPYEQYF	TRBJ2-7	TRBV28
CASSIGTATEAFF	TRBJ1-1	TRBV19
CATSDFDEQFF	TRBJ2-1	TRBV24-1
CASSSLAGGQETQYF	TRBJ2-5	TRBV28
CASSYNFGNQPQHF	TRBJ1-5	TRBV6-6
CASSRDRGETQYF	TRBJ2-5	TRBV6-4
CASSVQALSGNTIYF	TRBJ1-3	TRBV2
CASRWGQTSGNTIYF	TRBJ1-3	TRBV5-5